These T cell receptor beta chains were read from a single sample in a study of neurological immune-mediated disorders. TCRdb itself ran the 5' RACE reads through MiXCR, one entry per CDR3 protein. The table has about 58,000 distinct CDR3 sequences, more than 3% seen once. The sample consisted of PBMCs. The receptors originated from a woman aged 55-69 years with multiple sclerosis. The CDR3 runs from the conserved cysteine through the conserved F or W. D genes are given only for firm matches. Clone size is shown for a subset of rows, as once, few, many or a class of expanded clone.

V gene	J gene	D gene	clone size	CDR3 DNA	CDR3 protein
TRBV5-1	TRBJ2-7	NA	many	TGCGCCAGCAGCCTGGGACAAAACCTCGCCTACGAGCAGTACTTC	CASSLGQNLAYEQYF
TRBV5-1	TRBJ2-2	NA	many	TGCGCCAGCAGCACGGGACAGAACACCGGGGAGCTGTTTTTT	CASSTGQNTGELFF
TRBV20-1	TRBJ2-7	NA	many	TGCAGTGCTAGAGCAACAGGGAGAGGGACCTACGAGCAGTACTTC	CSARATGRGTYEQYF
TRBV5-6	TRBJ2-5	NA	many	TGTGCCAGCAGCTTGGCCTATGGGACCCAGTACTTC	CASSLAYGTQYF
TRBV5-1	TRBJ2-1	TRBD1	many	TGCGCCAGCAGCCCCTATACAGGGGGCAATGAGCAGTTCTTC	CASSPYTGGNEQFF
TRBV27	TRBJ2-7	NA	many	TGTGCCAGCAGTTTCGGGTTTGGCTACGAGCAGTACTTC	CASSFGFGYEQYF
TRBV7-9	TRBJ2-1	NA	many	TGTGCCAGCAGCTTAGATAGCTCCTACAATGAGCAGTTCTTC	CASSLDSSYNEQFF
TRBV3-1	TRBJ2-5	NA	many	TGTGCCAGCAGCCAAGATTACCGCCGGGTACAGCAAGAGACCCAGTACTTC	CASSQDYRRVQQETQYF
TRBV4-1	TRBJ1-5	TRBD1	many	TGCGCCAGCAGCCAAGGACAGGGGGCACAGCCCCAGCATTTT	CASSQGQGAQPQHF
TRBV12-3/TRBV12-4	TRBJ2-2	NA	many	TGTGCCAGCTCCGGTCACACCGGGGAGCTGTTTTTT	CASSGHTGELFF
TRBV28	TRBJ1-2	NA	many	TGTGCCAGCAGTTTAAGGCCCCCACCGGGCGAGGTCTATGGCTACACCTTC	CASSLRPPPGEVYGYTF
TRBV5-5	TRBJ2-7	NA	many	TGTGCCAGCAGCCCTTGGACGGGGGGCGACGAGCAGTACTTC	CASSPWTGGDEQYF
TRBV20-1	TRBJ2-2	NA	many	TGCAGTGCTAGAGAGGGGGTAATATCGAACACCGGGGAGCTGTTTTTT	CSAREGVISNTGELFF
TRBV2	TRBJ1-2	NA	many	TGTGCCAGCAGTCCCGACATTAACTATGGCTACACCTTC	CASSPDINYGYTF
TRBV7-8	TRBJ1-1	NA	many	TGTGCCAGCAGCCGAGGCGGCCCGAACACTGAAGCTTTCTTT	CASSRGGPNTEAFF
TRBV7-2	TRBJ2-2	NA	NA	TGTGCCAGCAGCTTATTGGGTGGGGCCGAACCCACCGGGGAGCTGTTTTTT	CASSLLGGAEPTGELFF
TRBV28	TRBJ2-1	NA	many	TGTGCCAGCAGTTCTGGATTCCGGGATACGACCTACAATGAGCAGTTCTTC	CASSSGFRDTTYNEQFF
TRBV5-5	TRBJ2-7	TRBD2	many	TGTGCCAGCAGCCCATGGACTAGCGGGACGGTCGAGCAGTACTTC	CASSPWTSGTVEQYF
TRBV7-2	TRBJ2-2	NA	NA	TGTGCCAGCAGAAGGGGTGGCACCGGGGAGCTGTTTTTT	CASRRGGTGELFF
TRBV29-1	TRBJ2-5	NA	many	TGCAGCGTTGACCTTCCTTCAGGGAGTGAGACCCAGTACTTC	CSVDLPSGSETQYF
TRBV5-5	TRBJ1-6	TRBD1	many	TGTGCCAGCAGCCTTGCCTGGGACAGGGATTCAACCCTCAACTTT	CASSLAWDRDSTLNF
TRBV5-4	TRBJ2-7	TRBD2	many	TGTGCCAGCAGCCCCGGGACTAGCGGGACCTACGAGCAGTACTTC	CASSPGTSGTYEQYF
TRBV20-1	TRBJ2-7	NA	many	TGCAGTGCTAGAGTCCCCCTATCCGGGGATGGGTCCTACGAGCAGTACTTC	CSARVPLSGDGSYEQYF
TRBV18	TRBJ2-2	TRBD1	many	TGTGCCAGCTCACCCGGGACAGCAAACACCGGGGAGCTGTTTTTT	CASSPGTANTGELFF
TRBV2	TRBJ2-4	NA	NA	TGTGCCAGCAGTGAATCTGGGGACAAAAACATTCAGTACTTC	CASSESGDKNIQYF
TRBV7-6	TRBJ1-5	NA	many	TGTGCCAGCAGCTTAGCGATGGGGATCCAGCATTTT	CASSLAMGIQHF
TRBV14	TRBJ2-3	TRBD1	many	TGTGCCAGCAGCCGGATTGGGACAGCTAGCACAGATACGCAGTATTTT	CASSRIGTASTDTQYF
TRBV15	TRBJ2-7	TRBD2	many	TGTGCCACCAGCAGGACTAGCGGTTCCTACGAGCAGTACTTC	CATSRTSGSYEQYF
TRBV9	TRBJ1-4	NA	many	TGTGCCAGCAGCAAGGGGTCAACTAATGAAAAACTGTTTTTT	CASSKGSTNEKLFF
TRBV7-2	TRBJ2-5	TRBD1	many	TGTGCCAGCAGCTTAGTGGGGACAGGGGGTCAAGAGACCCAGTACTTC	CASSLVGTGGQETQYF
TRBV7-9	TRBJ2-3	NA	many	TGTGCCAGCAGCCACAGCGCCGAAGGATCAGATACGCAGTATTTT	CASSHSAEGSDTQYF
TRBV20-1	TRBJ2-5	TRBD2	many	TGCAGTGCTATAGGGGAACTAGCGGGTGATATTTTGACCCAGTACTTC	CSAIGELAGDILTQYF
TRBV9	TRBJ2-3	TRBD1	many	TGTGCCAGCAGCTTGCGACAGGGGGGTATGGATACGCAGTATTTT	CASSLRQGGMDTQYF
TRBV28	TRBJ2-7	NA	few	TGTGCCAGCAGTTCAATTAGTTTCCCGGACTACGAGCAGTACTTC	CASSSISFPDYEQYF
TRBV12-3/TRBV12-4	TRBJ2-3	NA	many	TGTGCCAGCAGTTCTCGGGGAGGCACAGATACGCAGTATTTT	CASSSRGGTDTQYF
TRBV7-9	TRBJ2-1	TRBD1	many	TGTGCCAGCAGCTTAGGCGGGACAGGGTGGAATGAGCAGTTCTTC	CASSLGGTGWNEQFF
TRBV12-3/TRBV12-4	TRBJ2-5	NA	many	TGTGCCAGCAGTCTAAGACTGACCCAAGAGACCCAGTACTTC	CASSLRLTQETQYF
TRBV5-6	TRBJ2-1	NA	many	TGTGCCAGCAGCCCCCGGCGCGACAGGCAGTTCTTC	CASSPRRDRQFF
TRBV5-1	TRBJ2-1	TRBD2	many	TGCGCCAGCAGCCCGGGACTAGCGGAGAACTACAATGAGCAGTTCTTC	CASSPGLAENYNEQFF
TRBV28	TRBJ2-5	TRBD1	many	TGTGCCAGCAGTTCGACCCCGGGACAGGACTTCCAAGAGACCCAGTACTTC	CASSSTPGQDFQETQYF
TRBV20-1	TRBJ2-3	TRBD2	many	TGCAGTGCTAGACGGACTAGCGGGAGAGATACGCAGTATTTT	CSARRTSGRDTQYF
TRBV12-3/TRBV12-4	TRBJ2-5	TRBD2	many	TGTGCCAGCAGGGGACTAGCGGGAGGGCCCGGAGAGACCCAGTACTTC	CASRGLAGGPGETQYF
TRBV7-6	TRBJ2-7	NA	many	TGTGCCAGCAGCTTAAAAGTGGGGGACTACGAGCAGTACTTC	CASSLKVGDYEQYF
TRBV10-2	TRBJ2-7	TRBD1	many	TGCGCCAGCCGCACCCGAGAGACAGGGTACGAGCAGTACTTC	CASRTRETGYEQYF
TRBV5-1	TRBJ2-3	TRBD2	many	TGCGCCAGCAGCGCCGGTAGCGGGTACACAGATACGCAGTATTTT	CASSAGSGYTDTQYF
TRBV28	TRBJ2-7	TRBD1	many	TGTGCCAGCAGTTCGACAGGGTACGAGCAGTACTTC	CASSSTGYEQYF
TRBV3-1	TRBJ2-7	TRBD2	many	TGTGCCAGCAGCCGCGTTGGACTAGGGCCCTCCTACGAGCAGTACTTC	CASSRVGLGPSYEQYF
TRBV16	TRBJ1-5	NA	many	TGTGCCAGCAGCCAATTCGGGATCAGTCGGAATTTT	CASSQFGISRNF
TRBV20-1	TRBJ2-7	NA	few	TGCAGTGATGTGTGGAATGGGCGCGACGAGCAGTACTTC	CSDVWNGRDEQYF
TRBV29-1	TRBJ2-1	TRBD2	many	TGCAGCGTTGCCACGAGCGGGACGGGTTACAATGAGCAGTTCTTC	CSVATSGTGYNEQFF
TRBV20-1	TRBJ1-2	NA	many	TGCAGTGCTAGAGATGGGGGGTCCTATGGCTACACCTTC	CSARDGGSYGYTF
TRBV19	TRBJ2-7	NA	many	TGTGCCACCGGGCGGACAGCTAACTCCTACGAGCAGTACTTC	CATGRTANSYEQYF
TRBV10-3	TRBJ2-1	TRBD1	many	TGTGCCACCACTTCGACAGGGGTCACCTACAATGAGCAGTTCTTC	CATTSTGVTYNEQFF
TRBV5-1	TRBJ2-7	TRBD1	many	TGCGCCAGCAGACCTCAGGGGGAGTCCTACGAGCAGTACTTC	CASRPQGESYEQYF
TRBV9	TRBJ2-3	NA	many	TGTGCCAGCAGCGTAGTGGGCGCCACAGATACGCAGTATTTT	CASSVVGATDTQYF
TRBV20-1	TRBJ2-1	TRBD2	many	TGCAGTGCAAGGACTAGCGCGAATGAGCAGTTCTTC	CSARTSANEQFF
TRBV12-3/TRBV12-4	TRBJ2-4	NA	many	TGTGCCAGCAGCGCCTTAGAAGCCAAAAACATTCAGTACTTC	CASSALEAKNIQYF